Many counts were recorded for the clone carrying this T cell receptor beta chain. MiXCR, run by TCRdb on the RT-PCR reads, gives a single entry per CDR3 protein. The repertoire holds about 680,000 distinct CDR3 sequences, 14% seen once, with 3.6% in the top ten. This sequence was found in a female donor in good health, serving as a healthy control. Sequenced sample: memory CD4+ T cells from blood.

CDR3 coding DNA: TGTGCCAGCAGTTTGAGGCAGCTCACAGATACGCAGTATTTT. It translates to CASSLRQLTDTQYF. The chain has TRBV12-3 or TRBV12-4 and TRBJ2-3; D unclear. This CDR3 has 14 amino acids. V lost 3 bases and J lost 2, with 9 bases in between.